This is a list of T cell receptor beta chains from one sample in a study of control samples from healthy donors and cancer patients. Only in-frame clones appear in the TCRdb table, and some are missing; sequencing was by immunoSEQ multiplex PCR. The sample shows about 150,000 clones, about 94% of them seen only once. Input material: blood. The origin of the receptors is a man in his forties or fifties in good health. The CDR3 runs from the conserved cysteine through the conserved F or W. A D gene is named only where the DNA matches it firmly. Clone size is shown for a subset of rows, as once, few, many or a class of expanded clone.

TGTGCCAGCAGTAACACAGGGTTCTCCGGCTACACCTTC CASSNTGFSGYTF - TRBJ1-2 - TRBV6-5
TGTGCCAGCAGCGGACAGGGGCGGCTCTACGAGCAGTACTTC CASSGQGRLYEQYF TRBD1 TRBJ2-7 - TRBV6-2/TRBV6-3
TGTGCCAGCAGGCTGACGCATGACTCCTACAATGAGCAGTTCTTC CASRLTHDSYNEQFF - TRBJ2-1 once TRBV5-4
TGTGCCAGCAGGACGGGGCCCCAAAGCTCACCCCTCCACTTT CASRTGPQSSPLHF - TRBJ1-6 - TRBV2
TGCGCCAGCAGCTTGGCCGCAGGGACGGGAAACACCATATATTTT CASSLAAGTGNTIYF - TRBJ1-3 - TRBV5-1
TGTGCCTGGAGCCCCGTTTTGGGCGGGGAGCTGTTTTTT CAWSPVLGGELFF - TRBJ2-2 once TRBV30
TGTGCCAGCAGTGCGCAGGGAGATCAGCCCCAGCATTTT CASSAQGDQPQHF - TRBJ1-5 - TRBV28
TGTGCCAGCAGCTTAGACCCATACAATCAGCCCCAGCATTTT CASSLDPYNQPQHF - TRBJ1-5 - TRBV11-2
TGTGCCAGCAAATCAGGGACCAATCAGCCCCAGCATTTT CASKSGTNQPQHF - TRBJ1-5 once TRBV6-5
TGTGCCAGCAGCTTAGTTGGGTACGAGCAGTACTTC CASSLVGYEQYF - TRBJ2-7 once TRBV11-2
TGTGCCAGCAGCTTGGAACCGAACACTGAAGCTTTCTTT CASSLEPNTEAFF - TRBJ1-1 - TRBV5-4
TGTGCCAGCAGCTTTTCGTGGTCGACGAACACTGAAGCTTTCTTT CASSFSWSTNTEAFF - TRBJ1-1 - TRBV7-2
TGTGCCAGCAGCTCGTTGGAGGGGGCCCAGTACTTC CASSSLEGAQYF - TRBJ2-7 few TRBV9
TGTGCCAGCTCACCACTCCCCGGGCCCAGGGATGGCTACACCTTC CASSPLPGPRDGYTF - TRBJ1-2 - TRBV18
TGTGCCAGCAGCTTGGACTGGAGCTCCTACAATGAGCAGTTCTTC CASSLDWSSYNEQFF - TRBJ2-1 - TRBV11-2
TGTGCCAGTCAGATGAGGGGCGCGAACACTGAAGCTTTCTTT CASQMRGANTEAFF - TRBJ1-1 - TRBV5-4
TGTGCCACCAGTGATCCGCCGGGGAATGGGGTGGAAAAACTGTTTTTT CATSDPPGNGVEKLFF - TRBJ1-4 - TRBV24-1
TGTGCCAGCAGTTTTGAGGTCTCTGAAGCTTTCTTT CASSFEVSEAFF - TRBJ1-1 - TRBV12-3/TRBV12-4
TGCGCCAGCAGCTTGGTCCCTAATCGTAGAGATACGCAGTATTTT CASSLVPNRRDTQYF - TRBJ2-3 - TRBV5-1
TGTGCCAGCAGCTTATCCCTTCTCAGGGATGAGACTGGCTACACCTTC CASSLSLLRDETGYTF - TRBJ1-2 - TRBV11-2
TGTGCCAGCAGCGAGACAGGGGGCCTTTTGGATGAGCAGTTCTTC CASSETGGLLDEQFF TRBD1 TRBJ2-1 - TRBV6-5
TGCGCCAGCAGCCAAGGGTCGGGGTTAAGGCGCAGACTGAACACTGAAGCTTTCTTT CASSQGSGLRRRLNTEAFF - TRBJ1-1 - TRBV4-1
TGTGCCAGCAGCCGTACCGGGGGGGGTGGATCGACAGATACGCAGTATTTT CASSRTGGGGSTDTQYF TRBD2 TRBJ2-3 - TRBV5-4
TGTGCCAGCAGCTCCGCCCCTGCCAGGACAGGGGGCCTAGATACGCAGTATTTT CASSSAPARTGGLDTQYF TRBD1 TRBJ2-3 - TRBV11-3
TGTGCCAGCCGACAGGGCCTAAATCAGCCCCAGCATTTT CASRQGLNQPQHF TRBD1 TRBJ1-5 - TRBV6-5
TGTGCCAGTAGTATAGGGACTAGGACAAATCAGCCCCAGCATTTT CASSIGTRTNQPQHF - TRBJ1-5 - TRBV19
TGTGCCAGCAGCCAGCTAGCGGGGCCTTTGTACGAGCAGTACTTC CASSQLAGPLYEQYF TRBD2 TRBJ2-7 - TRBV6-5
TGTGCCAGCAGTTCCTTCGGGGGGGGCCTGTTCAATGAGCAGTTCTTC CASSSFGGGLFNEQFF TRBD2 TRBJ2-1 - TRBV6-5
TGTGCCAGCAGCGGTCGACTAGCGGGGGGGCGGCCTAGCACAGATACGCAGTATTTT CASSGRLAGGRPSTDTQYF TRBD2 TRBJ2-3 - TRBV9
TGTGCCAGCAGCCAAGAACCGGGGGGCCCAGATACGCAGTATTTT CASSQEPGGPDTQYF - TRBJ2-3 - TRBV3-1/TRBV3-2
TGCGCCAGCAGCTTGTCATTTTCCGGGGACGCCGGCTACACCTTC CASSLSFSGDAGYTF - TRBJ1-2 - TRBV5-1
TGTGCCAGCAGCTTGCGGGGGGGAAACAATGAGCAGTTCTTC CASSLRGGNNEQFF TRBD2 TRBJ2-1 once TRBV7-8
TGCGCCAGCTCGGCGGGCCTTAGCTCTGGGGCCAACGTCCTGACTTTC CASSAGLSSGANVLTF - TRBJ2-6 - TRBV5-1
TGTGCCAGCCGCTGGGGGGCGGATAGCAATCAGCCCCAGCATTTT CASRWGADSNQPQHF - TRBJ1-5 - TRBV19
TGTGCCAGCAGCTTCGACAGCGGGAATCAGCCCCAGCATTTT CASSFDSGNQPQHF - TRBJ1-5 - TRBV9
TGTGCCAGCAGTTTAGGACGACAAGGGTCACCCCTCCACTTT CASSLGRQGSPLHF - TRBJ1-6 - TRBV28
TGTGCCAGCAGTTGGACAGAGAACACTGAAGCTTTCTTT CASSWTENTEAFF - TRBJ1-1 once TRBV12-3/TRBV12-4
TGTGCCAGCAGTTTGCGGCGGGACGCCTACGAGCAGTACTTC CASSLRRDAYEQYF - TRBJ2-7 - TRBV6-5
TGTGCCAGCAGCAGGAGGACAGGGGGCACCGGGGAGCTGTTTTTT CASSRRTGGTGELFF TRBD1 TRBJ2-2 - TRBV6-2/TRBV6-3
TGTGCCAGCAGCTTAGCCCTTGGACCCGGGGAGCTGTTTTTT CASSLALGPGELFF - TRBJ2-2 many TRBV7-2
TGTGCCAGCAGTCGTAACAGTTTGGTGTTTGGGACTGAAGCTTTCTTT CASSRNSLVFGTEAFF - TRBJ1-1 - TRBV7-9
TGTGCCAGCAGCTCCCCGGGACTAGCGGGGAAAACAGATACGCAGTATTTT CASSSPGLAGKTDTQYF TRBD2 TRBJ2-3 - TRBV5-4
TGCGCCAGCAGCTTGGGGTCTGGAAACACCATATATTTT CASSLGSGNTIYF - TRBJ1-3 - TRBV5-1
TGTGCCCCCGCCCTGGGAAACACCATATATTTT CAPALGNTIYF - TRBJ1-3 - TRBV2
TGTGCCAGCAGTGAAGACAGGGGGTGGGGCTATGGCTACACCTTC CASSEDRGWGYGYTF TRBD1 TRBJ1-2 - TRBV6-1
TGTGCCAGCAGCCTCCGAGCTGGAGGGGTCGGAGCTTTCTTT CASSLRAGGVGAFF - TRBJ1-1 once TRBV11-2
TGTGCCAGCAGCTTAAGACAGCCAAATCAGCCCCAGCATTTT CASSLRQPNQPQHF - TRBJ1-5 - TRBV5-6
TGCGCCAGCAGTGACCTCCGGGACAGGGGCGCCTACGAGCAGTACTTC CASSDLRDRGAYEQYF TRBD1 TRBJ2-7 - TRBV10-2
TGTGCCACCAGTGATTTGCTGGAGAATGAGCAGTTCTTC CATSDLLENEQFF - TRBJ2-1 - TRBV24-1
TGTGCCAGCAGGGGGACAGGGTATAGCAATCAGCCCCAGCATTTT CASRGTGYSNQPQHF TRBD1 TRBJ1-5 - TRBV7-2
TGTGCCAGCGCACGGGGACAGGGGGCCTATGGCTACACCTTC CASARGQGAYGYTF TRBD1 TRBJ1-2 - TRBV28
TGCGCCAGCAGCTCGGGGATGGGTGATGGCTACACCTTC CASSSGMGDGYTF - TRBJ1-2 - TRBV4-3